The clone carrying this T cell receptor (beta chain) was recorded many times. Its antigen is not identified. The data originate from a study of T-cell memory formation after mild COVID-19. In the study overall: In these data, TCR clusters were largely donor specific. Whole-study results and caveats: Cross-reactive memory appears to have joined, as suggested by some responding clones showing up in pre-infection memory.

TCRdb fed the 5' RACE reads into MiXCR, producing one record per CDR3 protein. The sample holds roughly 600,000 distinct CDR3 sequences, 18% seen once. Trimming removed 1 base at V and 1 base at J, with 10 bases between. The CDR3 contains 16 residues. The receptor was isolated from an adult woman who had mild COVID-19 (a few samples of this study predate the infection). Cell type and time point are not known. Sequencing was done on a sample of PBMCs or a T cell subset sorted from them (not recorded which). This chain uses TRBV12-3 or TRBV12-4 with TRBJ1-4; D is unclear. CDR3 nucleotide sequence: TGTGCCAGCAGTTTAGACCCTCCCTTAACTAATGAAAAACTGTTTTTT. Amino acids: CASSLDPPLTNEKLFF.